The clone carrying this T cell receptor (beta chain) was observed a handful of times. The target antigen is unknown. This sample is part of a study of CD8+ T cells in alopecia areata. As to treatment: oral pan-JAK inhibitor, 5-10 mg twice daily. The CDR3 sequence is 12 residues long. Germline-derived CDR1 and CDR2 are SQVTM and ANQGSEA. Once RNA had been extracted, it was reverse transcribed into cDNA to act as the sequencing template. Method: immunoSEQ multiplex PCR; TCRdb's copy keeps in-frame clones and lacks some. The data hold around 100,000 clones, with 44% observed a single time. General study findings and limits: Sharing of TCR sequences between patients (possibly for HLA-related reasons) was less clear than in mice. Tofacitinib did not eliminate many expanded lesional clones from scalp or blood.

The chain combines TRBV29-1 with TRBJ2-1; weak D call: TRBD2 (5 bases). The TCR was taken from a human donor with alopecia areata. The sequencing here drew on CD8+ T cells sorted from blood, taken at week 24, from a patient treated with tofacitinib. The CDR3 nucleotides are TGCGGTGTGAGCGGTTTCTACAATGAGCAGTTCTTC. Translating gives CGVSGFYNEQFF.